This record looks at one T cell receptor (beta chain) sequence and its context. The antigen remains undetermined. The V end was cut by 3 bases, the J end by 6 bases, with 12 bases between. The CDR3 is made up of 14 amino acids. Germline CDR1 reads LNHDA; CDR2 reads SQIVND (reference sequence). The sample is drawn from a study of long-term antiretroviral therapy in people with HIV. Broader study findings: Missing from the dataset were any data on ART adherence, viral resistance or therapy changes.

This was the immunoSEQ v3.0 assay at survey level. Clones were sequenced by immunoSEQ multiplex PCR, and TCRdb holds only the in-frame ones, with some missing. The repertoire holds roughly 42,000 clones, with 86% as singletons. The specimen was unsorted PBMCs, collected 0.1 years before starting antiretroviral therapy. The sequence came from a woman aged 50 to 60 with HIV. J is TRBJ1-5 and V is TRBV19; weak D call: TRBD1 (5 bases). CDR3 region: CASSIGGGSQPQHF. For the CDR3, the DNA is TGTGCCAGTAGTATTGGGGGAGGGAGTCAGCCCCAGCATTTT.